This TCR beta chain originates from a study of blood T cells in healthy people across ages. Study-wide points: TCR beta diversity tracked closely with naive T cell percentage.

This clonotype was observed once. As yet, its antigen is unknown. For the second PCR, which ran for 7 to 11 cycles, a sample-barcoded 5' primer and a J-beta primer mix were used. Every sample returned 2.5 million or more CDR3-containing paired-end reads. TCRdb reprocessed the 5' RACE reads via MiXCR and lists one record per CDR3 protein. The table shows 780,000 or so distinct CDR3 sequences, with approximately 53% occurring only once. Germline V gene data show CDR1 as DFQATT and CDR2 as SNEGSKA (reference sequence). CDR3 length: 14 amino acids. This TCR was sampled from a man in his forties in good health. The sequenced material came from blood. This sequence joins TRBV20-1 and TRBJ2-7; 10 bases agree with TRBD2. TRBJ2-4 matches the DNA end more closely, so the J call is doubtful. The CDR3 loop reads CSARGLAGDDIQYF. The DNA of the CDR3 is TGCAGTGCTAGAGGGCTAGCGGGAGATGACATTCAGTACTTC.